This T cell receptor beta chain was found in a study of graft-versus-host responses after intestinal transplantation. Study results and limitations: Peak levels of circulating GvH clones tracked with early post-transplant HvG declines.

The CDR3 loop spans 15 amino acids. V lost 6 bases to trimming and J lost 1 base; unmatched junction nucleotides: 7. CDR1 and CDR2 from the germline V gene are WNHNN and SYGVQD (reference sequence). Clones were read by immunoSEQ multiplex PCR, and TCRdb kept only the in-frame ones, dropping some. The data show 100,000 or so clones, about 90% seen once. This clone was recorded once. Antigen: not known. This sample comprised unstimulated CD4+ T cells sorted from spleen or lymph node cells, obtained before transplant. The clonotype was recovered from a human donor who was the organ donor for an intestinal transplant. The V gene is TRBV10-1, the J gene TRBJ1-1, with 8 bases matching TRBD1. CDR3 in DNA: TGCGCCAGCAGCTTATCGCAGGGGGCGAACACTGAAGCTTTCTTT. Amino acid sequence: CASSLSQGANTEAFF.